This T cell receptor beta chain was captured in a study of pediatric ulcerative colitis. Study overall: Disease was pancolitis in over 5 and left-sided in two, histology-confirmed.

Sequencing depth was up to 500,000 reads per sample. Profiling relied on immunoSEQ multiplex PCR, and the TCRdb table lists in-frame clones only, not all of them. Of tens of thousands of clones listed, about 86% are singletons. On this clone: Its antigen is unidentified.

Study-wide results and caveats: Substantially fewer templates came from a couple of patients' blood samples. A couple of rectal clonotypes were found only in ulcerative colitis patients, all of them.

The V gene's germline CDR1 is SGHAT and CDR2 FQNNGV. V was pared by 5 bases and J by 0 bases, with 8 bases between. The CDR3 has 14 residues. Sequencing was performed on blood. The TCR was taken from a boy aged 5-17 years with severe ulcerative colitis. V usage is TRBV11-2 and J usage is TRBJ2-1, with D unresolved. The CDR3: CASSPPDSYNEQFF. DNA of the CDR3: TGTGCCAGCAGCCCCCCCGACTCCTACAATGAGCAGTTCTTC. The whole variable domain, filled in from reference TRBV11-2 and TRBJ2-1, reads EAGVAQSPRYKIIEKRQSVAFWCNPISGHATLYWYQQILGQGPKLLIQFQNNGVVDDSQLPKDRFSAERLKGVDSTLKIQPAKLEDSAVYLCASSPPDSYNEQFFGPGTRLTVL.